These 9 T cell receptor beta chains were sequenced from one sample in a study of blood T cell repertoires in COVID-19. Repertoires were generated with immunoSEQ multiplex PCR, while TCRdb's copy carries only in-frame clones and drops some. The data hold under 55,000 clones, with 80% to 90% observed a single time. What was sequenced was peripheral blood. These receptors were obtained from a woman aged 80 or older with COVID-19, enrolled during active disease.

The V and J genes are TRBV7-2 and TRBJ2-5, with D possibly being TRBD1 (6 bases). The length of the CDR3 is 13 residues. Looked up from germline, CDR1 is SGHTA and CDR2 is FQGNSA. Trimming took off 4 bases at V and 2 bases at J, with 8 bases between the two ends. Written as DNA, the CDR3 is TGTGCCAGCAGCTCTGGACAGCAAGAGACCCAGTACTTC. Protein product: CASSSGQQETQYF.

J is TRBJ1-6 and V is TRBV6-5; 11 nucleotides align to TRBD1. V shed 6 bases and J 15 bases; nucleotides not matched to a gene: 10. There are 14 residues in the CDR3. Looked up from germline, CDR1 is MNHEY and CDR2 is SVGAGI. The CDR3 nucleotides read TGTGCCAGCAGACTGGGACAGGGGGTAGCAAGCCTCCACTTT. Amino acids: CASRLGQGVASLHF.

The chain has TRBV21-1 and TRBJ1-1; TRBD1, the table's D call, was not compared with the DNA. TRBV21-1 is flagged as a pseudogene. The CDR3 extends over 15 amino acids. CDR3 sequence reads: CASSNLTEDNTEAFF. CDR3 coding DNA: TGTGCCAGCAGCAACCTGACAGAGGACAACACTGAAGCTTTCTTT.

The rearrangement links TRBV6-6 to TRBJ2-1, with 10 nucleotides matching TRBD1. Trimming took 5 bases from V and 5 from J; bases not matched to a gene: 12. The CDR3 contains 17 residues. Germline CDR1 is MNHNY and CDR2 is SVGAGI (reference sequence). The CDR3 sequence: CASSPRDRGWGNNEQFF. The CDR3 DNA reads TGTGCCAGCAGTCCCCGGGACAGGGGATGGGGTAACAATGAGCAGTTCTTC.

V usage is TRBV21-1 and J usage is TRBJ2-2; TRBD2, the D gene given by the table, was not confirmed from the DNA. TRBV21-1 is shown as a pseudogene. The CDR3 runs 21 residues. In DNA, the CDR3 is TGTGCCAGCAGCAATAATCAACACGGACTAGCGGGGGGGTCGGTCACCGGGGAGCTGTTTTTT. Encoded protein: CASSNNQHGLAGGSVTGELFF.

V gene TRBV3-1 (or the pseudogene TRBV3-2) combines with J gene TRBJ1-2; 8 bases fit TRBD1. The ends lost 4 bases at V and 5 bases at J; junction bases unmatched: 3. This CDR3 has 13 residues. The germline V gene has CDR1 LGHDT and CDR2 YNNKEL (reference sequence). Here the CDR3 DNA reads TGTGCCAGCAGCCGGACAGGGTCTTATGGCTACACCTTC. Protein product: CASSRTGSYGYTF.

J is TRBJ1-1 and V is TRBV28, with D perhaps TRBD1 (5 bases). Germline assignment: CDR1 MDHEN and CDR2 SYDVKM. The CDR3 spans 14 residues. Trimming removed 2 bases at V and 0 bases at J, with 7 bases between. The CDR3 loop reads CASSLQGMNTEAFF. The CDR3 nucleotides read TGTGCCAGCAGTTTACAGGGAATGAACACTGAAGCTTTCTTT. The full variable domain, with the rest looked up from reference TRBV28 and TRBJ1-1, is DVKVTQSSRYLVKRTGEKVFLECVQDMDHENMFWYRQDPGLGLRLIYFSYDVKMKEKGDIPEGYSVSREKKERFSLILESASTNQTSMYLCASSLQGMNTEAFFGQGTRLTVV.

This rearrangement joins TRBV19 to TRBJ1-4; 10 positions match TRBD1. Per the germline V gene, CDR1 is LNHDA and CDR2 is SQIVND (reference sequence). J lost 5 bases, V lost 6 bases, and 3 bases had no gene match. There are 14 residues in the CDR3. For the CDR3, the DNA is TGTGCCAGTAGCCCGGACAGGGGGAATGAAAAACTGTTTTTT. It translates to CASSPDRGNEKLFF.

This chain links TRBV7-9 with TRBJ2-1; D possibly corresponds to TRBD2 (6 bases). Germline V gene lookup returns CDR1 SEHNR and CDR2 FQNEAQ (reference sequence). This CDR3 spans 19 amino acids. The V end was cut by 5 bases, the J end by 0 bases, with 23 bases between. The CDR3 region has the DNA TGTGCCAGCAGCCCAAGGAGGGTCGACTACCTAAGCTCCTACAATGAGCAGTTCTTC. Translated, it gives CASSPRRVDYLSSYNEQFF.